This T cell receptor beta chain was sequenced during a study of T cell responses to AZD1222 COVID-19 vaccine. General study points: A mostly white British donor set with more females was recruited, and clonal diversity was possibly underestimated. Researchers took repertoire samples only after the peak T cell response had come. Along spike, vaccine-associated CD4 TCRs were found throughout, with dominance at 160-218 and 743-854. Nearly half of unique spike-specific TCRs reportedly avoided B.1.351 and B.1.1.7 mutated regions.

On this clone: The antigen remains unidentified.

Some clones are missing from TCRdb's copy, which holds only in-frame ones; the method was immunoSEQ multiplex PCR. The profile shows about 120,000 clones, about 90% of them singletons. Germline-derived CDR1 and CDR2 are SGHRS and YFSETQ. The V gene lost 4 bases and the J gene lost 4 bases, with 13 bases spanning the gap. The CDR3 has 14 amino acids. The rearrangement uses TRBV5-1 and TRBJ2-3; D remains ambiguous. The sample consisted of peripheral blood, taken on day 0 of AZD1222 vaccination. The receptor's source is an adult in good health. The CDR3 DNA follows: TGCGCCAGCAGCGGATATACCGGTCCAGATACGCAGTATTTT. Residues: CASSGYTGPDTQYF.